This record covers a single T cell receptor (beta chain). The repertoire was sequenced with immunoSEQ multiplex PCR; TCRdb's copy has only in-frame clones and lacks some. The table has around 78,000 clones, around 94% seen once; the top ten hold about 5%. This CDR3 is built from 15 residues. Germline loops: CDR1 LGHNA, CDR2 YSLEER. V trimming: 4 bases; J trimming: 7 bases; junction bases outside the gene matches: 12. The data originate from a study of control samples from healthy donors and cancer patients. Material: blood. The rearrangement uses TRBV4-3 and TRBJ2-7; TRBD2 aligns across 8 bases. This clonotype was sampled from a woman between 18 and 29 years old in good health. The CDR3 DNA sequence: TGCGCCAGCAGCCCCGGCGTTAGCGGGATCTGGGAGCAGTACTTC. Translated, it gives CASSPGVSGIWEQYF.